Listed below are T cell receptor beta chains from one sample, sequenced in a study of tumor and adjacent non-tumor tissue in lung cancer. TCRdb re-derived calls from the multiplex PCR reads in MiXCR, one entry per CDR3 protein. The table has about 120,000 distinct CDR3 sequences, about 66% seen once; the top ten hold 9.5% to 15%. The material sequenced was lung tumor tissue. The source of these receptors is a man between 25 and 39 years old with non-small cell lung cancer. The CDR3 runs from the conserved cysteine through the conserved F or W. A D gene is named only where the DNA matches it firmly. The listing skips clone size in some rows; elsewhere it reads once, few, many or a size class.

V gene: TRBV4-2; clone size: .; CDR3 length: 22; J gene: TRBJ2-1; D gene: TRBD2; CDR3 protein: CASSQSERGRFVSGNTHNKQFF; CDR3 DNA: TGTGCCAGCAGCCAATCAGAAAGGGGACGATTTGTTAGCGGGAATACCCACAATAAGCAGTTCTTC
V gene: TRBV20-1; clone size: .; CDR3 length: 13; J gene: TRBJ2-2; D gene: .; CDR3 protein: CTARSRLTGELFF; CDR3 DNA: TGCACTGCTAGATCCCGCCTTACCGGGGAGCTGTTTTTC
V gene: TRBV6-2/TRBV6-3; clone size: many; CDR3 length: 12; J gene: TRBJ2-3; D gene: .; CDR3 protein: CASSSPLDTQYF; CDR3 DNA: TGTGCCAGCAGTTCCCCCCTAGATACGCAGTATTTT
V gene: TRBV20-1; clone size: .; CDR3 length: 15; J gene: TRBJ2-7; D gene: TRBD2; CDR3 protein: CGAKGTSGRSYEQYF; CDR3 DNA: TGCGGCGCTAAAGGTACTAGCGGGAGGTCCTACGAACAGTACTTC
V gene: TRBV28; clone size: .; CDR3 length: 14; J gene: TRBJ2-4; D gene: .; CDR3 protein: CASSPISVLKIQYF; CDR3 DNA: TGTGCCAGCAGTCCAATTAGCGTTTTAAAGATTCAGTACTTC
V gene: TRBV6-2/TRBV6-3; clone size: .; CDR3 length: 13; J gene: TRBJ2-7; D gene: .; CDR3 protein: CASKQTGPYEHYF; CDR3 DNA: TGTGCCAGCAAACAAACCGGCCCCTACGAACACTACTTC
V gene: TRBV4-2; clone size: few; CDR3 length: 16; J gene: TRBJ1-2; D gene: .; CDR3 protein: CASSQDFGGANYGYTF; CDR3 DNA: TGTGCCAGCAGCCAAGATTTTGGGGGAGCTAACTATGGCTACACCTTC
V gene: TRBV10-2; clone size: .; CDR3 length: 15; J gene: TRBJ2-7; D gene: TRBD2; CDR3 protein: CASNESVSGASGQYF; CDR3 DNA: TGCGCCAGCAATGAGTCTGTTAGCGGGGCCTCTGGGCAGTACTTC
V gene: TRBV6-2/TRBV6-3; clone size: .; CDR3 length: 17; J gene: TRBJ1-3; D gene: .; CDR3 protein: CANSWDTRGYSGNTIYF; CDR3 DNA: TGTGCCAACAGTTGGGACACCCGAGGCTACTCTGGAAACACGATATATTTT
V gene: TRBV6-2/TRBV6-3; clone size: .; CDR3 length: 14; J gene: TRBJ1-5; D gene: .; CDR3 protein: CYSSSEDGNQPQHF; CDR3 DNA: TGTTACAGCAGTTCGGAGGACGGCAATCAGCCCCAGCATTTT
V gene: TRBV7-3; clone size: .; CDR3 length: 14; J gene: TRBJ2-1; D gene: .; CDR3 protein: CASNLLGGDNEQSF; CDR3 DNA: TGTGCCAGCAACTTATTGGGTGGGGACAATGAGCAGTCCTTC
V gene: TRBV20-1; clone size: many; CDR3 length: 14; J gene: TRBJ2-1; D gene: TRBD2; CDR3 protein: CSARSAGGVNEQFF; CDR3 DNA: TGCAGTGCTAGGTCAGCGGGGGGGGTCAATGAGCAGTTCTTC
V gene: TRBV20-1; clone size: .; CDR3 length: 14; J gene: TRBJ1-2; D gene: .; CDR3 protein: CSAPLMGGDYGYTF; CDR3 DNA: TGCAGTGCTCCTCTAATGGGAGGCGACTATGGTTACACCTTC
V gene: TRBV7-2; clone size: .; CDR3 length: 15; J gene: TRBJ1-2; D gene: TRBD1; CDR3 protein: CASSLVGDSNYGYTF; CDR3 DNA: TGTGCCAGCAGCTTAGTAGGGGACAGTAACTATGGCTACACCTTC
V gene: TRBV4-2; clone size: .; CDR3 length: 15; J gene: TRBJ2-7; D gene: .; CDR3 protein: CVSSQEWGGSYEEYF; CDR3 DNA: TGTGTCAGCAGCCAAGAGTGGGGGGGCAGCTACGAGGAGTACTTC
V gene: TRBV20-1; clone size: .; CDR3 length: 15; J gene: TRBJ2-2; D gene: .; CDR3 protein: CGAYGPLRDTGELFF; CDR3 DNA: TGCGGTGCCTATGGGCCCCTTAGGGACACCGGGGAGCTGTTTTTT
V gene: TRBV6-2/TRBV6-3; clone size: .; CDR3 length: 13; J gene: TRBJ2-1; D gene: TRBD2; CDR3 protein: CTCYRSGANEQFF; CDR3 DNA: TGTACATGCTACCGCAGCGGGGCCAATGAGCAGTTCTTC
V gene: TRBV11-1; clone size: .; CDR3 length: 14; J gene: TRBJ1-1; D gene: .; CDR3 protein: CASSWTAVDTETFF; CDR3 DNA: TGTGCCAGTAGCTGGACAGCTGTGGACACTGAAACTTTCTTT
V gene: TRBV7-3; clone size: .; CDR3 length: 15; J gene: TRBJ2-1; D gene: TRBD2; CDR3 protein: CVSSKTSGGYNEQFF; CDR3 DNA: TGTGTCAGCAGCAAGACTAGCGGGGGGTACAATGAGCAGTTCTTC
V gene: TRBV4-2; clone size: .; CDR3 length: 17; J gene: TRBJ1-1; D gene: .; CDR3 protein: CASSQVISKAGYTEPFF; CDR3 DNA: TGTGCCAGCAGTCAAGTAATTTCGAAAGCAGGGTACACTGAACCTTTCTTT
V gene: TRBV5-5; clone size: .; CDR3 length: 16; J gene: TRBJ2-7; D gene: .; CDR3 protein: CASSPPTRTITYEQYF; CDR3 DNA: TGTGCCAGCAGCCCTCCTACCAGGACAATTACCTACGAGCAGTACTTC
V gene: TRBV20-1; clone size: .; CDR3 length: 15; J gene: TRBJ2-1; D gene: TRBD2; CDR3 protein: CNAGIRRGGRDEHFF; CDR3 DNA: TGCAATGCTGGGATTCGGCGGGGGGGCCGGGATGAGCACTTCTTC
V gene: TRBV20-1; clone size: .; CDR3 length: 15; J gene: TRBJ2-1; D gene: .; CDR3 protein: CSAETRGGIIIEQFF; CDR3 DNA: TGCAGTGCCGAGACGAGGGGCGGAATAATCATTGAGCAGTTCTTC
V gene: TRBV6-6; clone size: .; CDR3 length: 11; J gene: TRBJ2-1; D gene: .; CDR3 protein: CANSCSGEQFF; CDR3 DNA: TGTGCCAACAGTTGCTCTGGTGAGCAGTTCTTC
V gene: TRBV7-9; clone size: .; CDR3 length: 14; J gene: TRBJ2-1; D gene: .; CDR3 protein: CASSLVAGPGGQFF; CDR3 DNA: TGTGCCAGCAGCTTAGTGGCAGGCCCCGGTGGGCAGTTCTTC
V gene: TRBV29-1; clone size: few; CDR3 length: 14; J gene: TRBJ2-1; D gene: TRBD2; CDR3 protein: CSVGTSGIGNEQFF; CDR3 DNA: TGCAGCGTGGGGACTAGCGGGATCGGTAATGAGCAGTTCTTC
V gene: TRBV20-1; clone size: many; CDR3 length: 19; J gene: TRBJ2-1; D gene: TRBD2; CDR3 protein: CSARNPGLAGGITYNEQFF; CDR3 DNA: TGCAGTGCTAGAAACCCGGGACTAGCGGGGGGGATTACCTACAATGAGCAGTTCTTC
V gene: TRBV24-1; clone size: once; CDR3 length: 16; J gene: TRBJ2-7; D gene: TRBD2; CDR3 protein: CAASDHLLAGVYEQYF; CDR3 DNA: TGTGCCGCCAGTGACCACTTACTAGCGGGAGTCTACGAGCAGTATTTC
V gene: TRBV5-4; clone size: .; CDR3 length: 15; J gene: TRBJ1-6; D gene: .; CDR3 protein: CASSHSPAGNSPLHF; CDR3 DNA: TGTGCCAGCAGCCACTCCCCCGCCGGGAATTCACCCCTCCACTTT
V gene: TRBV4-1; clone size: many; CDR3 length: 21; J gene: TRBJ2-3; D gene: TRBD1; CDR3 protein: CASSQEGTGVWSTPDTDTQYF; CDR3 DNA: TGCGCCAGCAGCCAAGAAGGGACAGGGGTTTGGTCCACACCAGACACAGATACGCAGTATTTT
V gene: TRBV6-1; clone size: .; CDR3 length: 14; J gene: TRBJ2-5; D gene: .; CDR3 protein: CASSETRAQETQYF; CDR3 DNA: TGTGCCAGCAGTGAAACCCGGGCCCAAGAGACCCAGTACTTC
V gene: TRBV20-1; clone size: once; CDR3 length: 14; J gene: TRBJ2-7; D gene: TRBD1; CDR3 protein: CSTRVDRGGYEQYF; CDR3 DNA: TGCAGTACTAGGGTGGACAGGGGGGGCTACGAGCAGTACTTC
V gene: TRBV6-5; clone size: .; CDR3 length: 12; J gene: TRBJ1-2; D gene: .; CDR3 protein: CASRDTGFGYIF; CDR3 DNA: TGTGCCAGCAGAGATACAGGGTTCGGCTACATCTTC
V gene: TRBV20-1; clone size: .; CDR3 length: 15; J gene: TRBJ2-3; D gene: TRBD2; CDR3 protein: CSVSRPGRSGDTQYF; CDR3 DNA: TGCAGTGTTAGTCGGCCCGGGAGGTCCGGGGATACGCAGTATTTT
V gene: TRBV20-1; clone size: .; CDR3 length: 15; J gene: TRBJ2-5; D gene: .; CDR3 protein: CSARDPRGPPWAHYF; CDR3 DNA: TGCAGTGCTAGAGATCCGCGGGGGCCCCCCTGGGCCCACTACTTC
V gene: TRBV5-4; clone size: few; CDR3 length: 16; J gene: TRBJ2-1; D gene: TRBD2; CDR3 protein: CASSRFLAGTYNEQFF; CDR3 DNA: TGTGCCAGCAGCCGATTTCTAGCGGGGACCTACAATGAGCAGTTCTTC